This T cell receptor beta chain was identified in a study of T-cell memory formation after mild COVID-19. Looking at the study overall: Among the donors, TCR clusters were largely specific to each donor.

5'RACE, which relied on constant-segment primers, yielded TCR alpha and TCR beta cDNA libraries carrying sample barcodes and UMIs. TCRdb used MiXCR to reprocess the 5' RACE reads, holding one entry per CDR3 protein. The table shows around 470,000 distinct CDR3 sequences, with roughly 20% occurring only once. Germline V gene data show CDR1 as KGHDR and CDR2 as SFDVKD. The V end was cut by 4 bases, the J end by 5 bases, with 22 bases between. The CDR3 runs to 17 residues. This clonotype has just a few counts. What it recognizes is unknown. Study results and limitations: In pre-infection memory, a portion of responding clones appeared, which suggested that cross-reactive memory joined.

The material sequenced was PBMCs or a T cell subset sorted from them (not recorded which). The sequence derives from an adult woman who had mild COVID-19 (a few samples of this study predate the infection). Cell type and time point are not known. The chain recombines TRBV24-1 with TRBJ2-5; TRBD2 is a possible D gene (5 bases). CDR3 protein: CATSELSGIGVGETQYF. CDR3 DNA sequence: TGTGCCACCAGTGAGCTGTCCGGGATTGGGGTAGGGGAGACCCAGTACTTC.